This T cell receptor (beta chain) stems from a study of blood T cell repertoires in COVID-19. Study in general: Collection of acute and convalescent COVID-19 samples took place in the United States, Italy and Spain. The analysed material was cDNA or gDNA that came from T cells, B-cell-depleted T cells, or PBMCs.

The repertoire was sequenced with immunoSEQ multiplex PCR; TCRdb's copy has only in-frame clones and lacks some. Among 350,000 or so clones listed, under 95% were seen once. Residents of under 25 US areas, aged about 18 to 95 years, made up the participants. Donors of Cohort 3 who recovered were those that had two negative PCRs, clearance, or symptom resolution. The origin of this receptor is a woman under 40 who had recovered from COVID-19. The sequencing sample was made of PBMCs or T cells enriched from blood (not recorded which).

The CDR3 sequence: CASSYSLRSNYGYTF. CDR3 nucleotides: TGTGCCAGCAGTTACTCTCTTCGTTCTAACTATGGCTACACCTTC. This chain links TRBV6-5 with TRBJ1-2; D is uncertain. The CDR3 contains 15 residues. Trimming cost V 0 bases and J 0 bases, with 8 bases left between them. From germline, CDR1 is MNHEY and CDR2 SVGAGI.